The subject of this entry is one T cell receptor (beta chain). Losses at the gene ends were 1 base for V and 4 bases for J; bases not matched to a gene: 3. CDR1 and CDR2 (germline): KGHSH, LQKENI. The length of the CDR3 is 15 residues. The assay was immunoSEQ multiplex PCR, and TCRdb's table has in-frame clones only and misses some. The sample lists 2 million to 3 million clones, over 85% seen once, with 0.36% in the top ten. This sample was taken from a study of shared clonotypes between healthy human individuals. The TCR was taken from a man in his late teens or twenties in good health. Some clones in this sample may be carry-over from other donors' samples. The sample was naive CD4+ T cells from PBMCs. Described subset: CD45RA+ positively selected. This sequence joins TRBV18 and TRBJ2-3; 9 bases are a match to TRBD1. CDR3 in amino acids: CASSPRDRVPDTQYF. Written as DNA, the CDR3 is TGTGCCAGCTCACCACGGGACAGGGTGCCAGATACGCAGTATTTT.